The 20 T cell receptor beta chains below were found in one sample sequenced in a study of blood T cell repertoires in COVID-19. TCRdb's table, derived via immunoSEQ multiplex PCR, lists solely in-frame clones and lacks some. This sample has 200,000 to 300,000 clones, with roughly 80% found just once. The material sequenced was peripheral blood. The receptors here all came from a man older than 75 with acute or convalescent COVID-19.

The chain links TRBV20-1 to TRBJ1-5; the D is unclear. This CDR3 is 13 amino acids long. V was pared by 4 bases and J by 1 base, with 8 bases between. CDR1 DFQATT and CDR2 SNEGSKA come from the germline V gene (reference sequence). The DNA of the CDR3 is TGCAGTGCTACTGACTCGAGCAATCAGCCCCAGCATTTT. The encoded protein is CSATDSSNQPQHF.

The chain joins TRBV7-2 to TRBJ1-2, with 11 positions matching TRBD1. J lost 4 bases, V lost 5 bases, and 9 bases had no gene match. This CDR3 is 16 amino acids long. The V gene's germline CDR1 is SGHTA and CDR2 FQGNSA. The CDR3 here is CASSRGQGASGYGYTF. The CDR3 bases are TGTGCCAGCAGCCGCGGACAGGGGGCCTCTGGCTATGGCTACACCTTC. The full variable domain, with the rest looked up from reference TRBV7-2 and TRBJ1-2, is GAGVSQSPSNKVTEKGKDVELRCDPISGHTALYWYRQSLGQGLEFLIYFQGNSAPDKSGLPSDRFSAERTGGSVSTLTIQRTQQEDSAVYLCASSRGQGASGYGYTFGSGTRLTVV.

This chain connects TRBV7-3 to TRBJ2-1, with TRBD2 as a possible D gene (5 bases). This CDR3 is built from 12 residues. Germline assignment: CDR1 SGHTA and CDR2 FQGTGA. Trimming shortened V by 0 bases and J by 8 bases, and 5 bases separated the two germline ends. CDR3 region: CASSLTRDEQFF. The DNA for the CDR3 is TGTGCCAGCAGCTTAACGCGGGATGAGCAGTTCTTC.

Here the CDR3 DNA reads TGTGCCAGCAGCCCGGGAGACAGTGAAAAACTGTTTTTT. Translating it yields CASSPGDSEKLFF. This chain uses TRBV28 with TRBJ1-4; TRBD1 might be the D (5 bases). CDR1 and CDR2 (germline): MDHEN, SYDVKM. This CDR3 is 13 amino acids long. The V and J ends lost 6 bases and 7 bases respectively, with 12 bases between them.

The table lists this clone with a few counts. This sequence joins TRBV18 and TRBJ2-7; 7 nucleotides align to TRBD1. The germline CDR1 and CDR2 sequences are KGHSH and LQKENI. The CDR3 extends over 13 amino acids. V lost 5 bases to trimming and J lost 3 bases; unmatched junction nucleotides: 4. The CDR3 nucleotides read TGTGCCAGCTCAGCGACAGGGTACTACGAGCAGTACTTC. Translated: CASSATGYYEQYF.

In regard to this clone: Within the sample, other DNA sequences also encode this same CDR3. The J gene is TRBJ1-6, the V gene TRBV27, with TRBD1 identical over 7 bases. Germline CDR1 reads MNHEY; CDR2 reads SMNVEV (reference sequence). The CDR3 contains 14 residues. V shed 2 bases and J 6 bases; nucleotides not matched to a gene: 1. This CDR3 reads CASSLDRVNSPLHF. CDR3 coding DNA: TGTGCCAGCAGTTTAGACAGGGTTAATTCACCCCTCCACTTT.

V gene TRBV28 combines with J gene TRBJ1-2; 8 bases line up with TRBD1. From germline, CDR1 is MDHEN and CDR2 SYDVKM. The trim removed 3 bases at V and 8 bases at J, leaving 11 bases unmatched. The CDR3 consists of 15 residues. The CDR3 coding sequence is TGTGCCAGCAGTTTCACTCAGGGGGCGTTACTCGGCTACACCTTC. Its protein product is CASSFTQGALLGYTF.

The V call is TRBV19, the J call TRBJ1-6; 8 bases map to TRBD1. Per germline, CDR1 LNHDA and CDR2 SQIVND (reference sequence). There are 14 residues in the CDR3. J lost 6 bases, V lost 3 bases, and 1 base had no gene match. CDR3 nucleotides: TGTGCCAGTAGTATTCAGGGGGCTAATTCACCCCTCCACTTT. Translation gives CASSIQGANSPLHF.

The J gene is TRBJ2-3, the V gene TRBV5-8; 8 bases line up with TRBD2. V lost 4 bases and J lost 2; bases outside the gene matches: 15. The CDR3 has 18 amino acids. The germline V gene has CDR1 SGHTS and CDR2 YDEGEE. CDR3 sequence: CASSLTLTSGPLTDTQYF. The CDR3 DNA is TGTGCCAGCAGCCTTACCCTCACTAGCGGCCCCCTCACAGATACGCAGTATTTT. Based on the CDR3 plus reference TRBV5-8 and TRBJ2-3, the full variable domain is EAGVTQSPTHLIKTRGQQATLRCSPISGHTSVYWYQQALGLGLQFLLWYDEGEERNRGNFPPRFSGRQFPNYSSELNVNALELEDSALYLCASSLTLTSGPLTDTQYFGPGTRLTVL.

The CDR3 DNA reads as TGTGCCATCAGTGAGCCCCACTATGATGAGCAGTTCTTC. As protein: CAISEPHYDEQFF. The chain combines TRBV10-3 with TRBJ2-1, with D hard to call. This CDR3 region has 13 residues. Trimming removed 2 bases at V and 8 bases at J, with 10 bases between. Germline CDR1 is ENHRY and CDR2 is SYGVKD.

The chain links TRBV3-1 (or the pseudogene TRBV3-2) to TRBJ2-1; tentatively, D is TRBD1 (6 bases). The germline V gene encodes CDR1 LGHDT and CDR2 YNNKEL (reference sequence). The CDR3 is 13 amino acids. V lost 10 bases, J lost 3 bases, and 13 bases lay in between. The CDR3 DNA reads TGTGCCATAGGGGGTGTTGACTACAATGAGCAGTTCTTC. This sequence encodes CAIGGVDYNEQFF.

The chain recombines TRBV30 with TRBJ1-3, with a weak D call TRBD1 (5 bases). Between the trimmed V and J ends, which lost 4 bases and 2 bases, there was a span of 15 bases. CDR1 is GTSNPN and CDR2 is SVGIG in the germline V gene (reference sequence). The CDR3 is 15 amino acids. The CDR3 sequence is CAWNRPGKAGNTIYF. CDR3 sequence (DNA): TGTGCCTGGAATCGTCCAGGGAAGGCTGGAAACACCATATATTTT.

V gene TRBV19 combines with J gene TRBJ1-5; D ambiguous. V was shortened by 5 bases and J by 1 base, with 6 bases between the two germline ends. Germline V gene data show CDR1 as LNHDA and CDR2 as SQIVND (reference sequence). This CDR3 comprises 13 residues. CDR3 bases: TGTGCCAGTAGTGGGGAGAGCAATCAGCCCCAGCATTTT. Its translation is CASSGESNQPQHF.

In DNA, the CDR3 is TGTGCCAGCAGGCCCAGGGGTGCGAACACTGAAGCTTTCTTT. Residues: CASRPRGANTEAFF. The J gene is TRBJ1-1, the V gene TRBV6-5, with D perhaps matching TRBD1 (6 bases). CDR3 length equals 14 residues. Looked up from germline, CDR1 is MNHEY and CDR2 is SVGAGI. Between the trimmed V and J ends, which lost 6 bases and 1 base, there was a span of 12 bases.

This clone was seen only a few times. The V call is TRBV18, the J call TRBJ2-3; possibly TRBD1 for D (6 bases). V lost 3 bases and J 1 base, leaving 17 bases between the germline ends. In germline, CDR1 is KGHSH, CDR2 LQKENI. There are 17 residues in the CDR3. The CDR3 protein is CASSPNFRGSGTDTQYF. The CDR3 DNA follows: TGTGCCAGCTCACCGAACTTCAGGGGATCAGGCACAGATACGCAGTATTTT.

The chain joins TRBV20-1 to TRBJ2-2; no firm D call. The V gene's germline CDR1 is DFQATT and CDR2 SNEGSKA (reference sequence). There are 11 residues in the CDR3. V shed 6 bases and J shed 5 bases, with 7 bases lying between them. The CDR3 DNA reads TGCAGTGCCTTCGGGACCGGGGAGCTGTTTTTT. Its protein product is CSAFGTGELFF.

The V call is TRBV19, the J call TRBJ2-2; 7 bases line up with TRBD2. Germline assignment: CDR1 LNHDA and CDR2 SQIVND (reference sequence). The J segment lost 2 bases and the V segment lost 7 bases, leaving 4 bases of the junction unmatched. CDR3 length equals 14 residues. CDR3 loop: CASIAGPNTGELFF. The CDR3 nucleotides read TGTGCCAGTATAGCGGGCCCTAACACCGGGGAGCTGTTTTTT.

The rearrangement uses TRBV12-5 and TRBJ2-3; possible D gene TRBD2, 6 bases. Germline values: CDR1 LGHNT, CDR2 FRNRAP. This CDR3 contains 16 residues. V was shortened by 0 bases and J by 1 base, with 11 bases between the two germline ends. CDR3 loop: CASGLVRAGRTDTQYF. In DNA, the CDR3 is TGTGCTAGTGGTTTGGTACGGGCGGGACGCACAGATACGCAGTATTTT.

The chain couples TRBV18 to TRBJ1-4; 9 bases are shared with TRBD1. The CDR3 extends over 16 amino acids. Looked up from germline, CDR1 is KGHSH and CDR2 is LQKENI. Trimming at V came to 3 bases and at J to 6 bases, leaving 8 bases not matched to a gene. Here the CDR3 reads CASSPTPRQGDEKLFF. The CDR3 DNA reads TGTGCCAGCTCACCTACACCGAGACAGGGGGATGAAAAACTGTTTTTT.

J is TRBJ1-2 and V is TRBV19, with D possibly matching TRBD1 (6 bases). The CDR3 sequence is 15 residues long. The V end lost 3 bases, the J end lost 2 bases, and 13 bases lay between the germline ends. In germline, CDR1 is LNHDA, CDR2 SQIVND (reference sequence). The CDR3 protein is CASSIPGHTNYGYTF. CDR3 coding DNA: TGTGCCAGTAGTATCCCGGGACACACGAACTATGGCTACACCTTC.